This TCR beta chain emerged from a study of identical twins. TCRdb recomputed calls from the 5' RACE reads with MiXCR, one row per CDR3 protein. Of about 490,000 distinct CDR3 sequences listed, about 15% are singletons. This clonotype turned up a few times. This same sample was also taken into another study, of yellow fever vaccine responses in identical twins.

The sequence came from a woman under 30 in good health. The sequenced material came from CD4+ T cells sorted from blood.

Here the CDR3 reads CASSGTGGADTEAFF. Here the CDR3 DNA reads TGTGCCAGCAGCGGGACAGGGGGCGCGGACACTGAAGCTTTCTTT. The gene calls are TRBV11-1 and TRBJ1-1, with 12 positions matching TRBD1. The CDR3 has 15 residues. V lost 5 bases and J lost 3; bases outside the gene matches: 4. From germline, CDR1 is SGHAT and CDR2 FQDESV (reference sequence).